These 30 T cell receptor beta chains share one sample of origin, sequenced in a study of blood T cell repertoires in COVID-19. Here immunoSEQ multiplex PCR was the method, and the copy in TCRdb shows in-frame clones only, minus some. The sample records approximately 500,000 clones, less than 90% being singletons. Sequencing was done on a sample of peripheral blood. The source of these receptors is a woman in her fifties or sixties with COVID-19, enrolled during active disease.

The chain employs TRBV24-1 and TRBJ2-3; 15 nucleotides agree with TRBD2. J gave up 6 bases and V 4 bases, and 4 bases lay outside the gene matches. The germline gives CDR1 KGHDR, CDR2 SFDVKD. There are 16 residues in the CDR3. The CDR3 bases are TGTGCCACCAGTGACCCCGGGACTAGCGGGGGGGATACGCAGTATTTT. It encodes CATSDPGTSGGDTQYF.

This clone turned up a few times. The J gene is TRBJ2-7, the V gene TRBV6-2 or TRBV6-3; the match to TRBD2 covers 14 bases. Germline CDR1 MNHEY, CDR2 SVGEGT. The CDR3 is made up of 17 amino acids. The V gene end was trimmed by 2 bases and the J gene end by 3 bases; junction bases not matched to a gene: 6. This CDR3 reads CASSYGTSGGYRYEQYF. The CDR3 bases are TGTGCCAGCAGTTACGGGACTAGCGGGGGTTACCGCTACGAGCAGTACTTC.

This chain connects TRBV5-1 to TRBJ1-3, with D possibly matching TRBD1 (6 bases). CDR1 and CDR2 from the germline V gene are SGHRS and YFSETQ. The CDR3 runs 17 residues. Trimming took off 0 bases at V and 0 bases at J, with 13 bases between the two ends. The CDR3 loop is CASSLEGDGTSGNTIYF. For the CDR3, the DNA is TGCGCCAGCAGCTTGGAGGGGGACGGGACCTCTGGAAACACCATATATTTT.

The chain employs TRBV5-1 and TRBJ1-6, with D unresolved. The CDR3 is 16 amino acids. The germline V and J ends were trimmed by 5 bases and 6 bases, with 18 bases remaining between them. Germline assignment: CDR1 SGHRS and CDR2 YFSETQ. CDR3 sequence reads: CASSRAVGRGNSPLHF. In DNA form, the CDR3 reads TGCGCCAGCAGTCGCGCGGTAGGGAGAGGTAATTCACCCCTCCACTTT.

The chain couples TRBV4-1 to TRBJ1-2; no clear D. This CDR3 comprises 15 residues. CDR1 is MGHRA and CDR2 is YSYEKL in the germline V gene. V was shortened by 0 bases and J by 3 bases, with 11 bases between the two germline ends. CDR3 in DNA: TGCGCCAGCAGCCAAGATGTGGCTTCTTACTATGGCTACACCTTC. This gives the protein CASSQDVASYYGYTF.

This clone was observed a single time. The V gene is TRBV5-3, the J gene TRBJ1-3, with unresolved D. TRBV5-3 is an ORF, and what it does is uncertain. Deletions cut 2 bases from V and 1 base from J, with 16 bases between. The CDR3 covers 17 residues. The CDR3 sequence is CARSFQREAQSGNTIYF. CDR3 bases: TGTGCCAGAAGCTTCCAACGGGAAGCCCAATCTGGAAACACCATATATTTT.

The V call is TRBV28, the J call TRBJ2-7; D unclear. Germline values: CDR1 MDHEN, CDR2 SYDVKM. V dropped 4 bases and J dropped 3 bases, with 10 bases sitting between them. This CDR3 has 13 amino acids. The CDR3 coding sequence is TGTGCCAGCAGTTCGACCAGAGGCTACGAGCAGTACTTC. Translation gives CASSSTRGYEQYF.

On this clone itself: Distinct nucleotide sequences in the sample also encode this CDR3. The gene calls are TRBV3-1 (or the pseudogene TRBV3-2) and TRBJ2-2; 8 nucleotides agree with TRBD1. This CDR3 has 15 amino acids. Germline CDR1 reads LGHDT; CDR2 reads YNNKEL (reference sequence). V lost 4 bases and J lost 1; bases outside the gene matches: 2. CDR3 sequence (DNA): TGTGCCAGCAGCCGTGGACAGGGGAACACCGGGGAGCTGTTTTTT. It is translated as CASSRGQGNTGELFF.

This rearrangement joins TRBV6-6 to TRBJ1-2; D not resolved. Between the trimmed V and J ends, which lost 6 bases and 2 bases, there was a span of 16 bases. There are 15 residues in the CDR3. The germline V gene has CDR1 MNHNY and CDR2 SVGAGI (reference sequence). The CDR3 DNA is TGTGCCAGCAGCCCTCCGACATCAACCAACTATGGCTACACCTTC. Protein sequence: CASSPPTSTNYGYTF.

This sequence joins TRBV6-1 and TRBJ2-2, with 7 bases aligning to TRBD1. Looked up from germline, CDR1 is MNHNS and CDR2 is SASEGT. This CDR3 is built from 16 residues. After removal of 4 bases from V and 3 bases from J, the junction contained 8 bases not matched to a gene. The CDR3 region has the DNA TGTGCCAGCAGTGGTCGACAGGGCCTCCACACCGGGGAGCTGTTTTTT. This encodes CASSGRQGLHTGELFF.

The chain is built from TRBV11-2 and TRBJ1-2; TRBD1 might be the D (6 bases). This CDR3 is 17 amino acids long. The germline V gene has CDR1 SGHAT and CDR2 FQNNGV. The germline V and J ends were trimmed by 7 bases and 0 bases, with 21 bases remaining between them. In DNA form, the CDR3 reads TGTGCCAGCACCTATACGGGGGGCGGATGGGCTAACTATGGCTACACCTTC. As protein: CASTYTGGGWANYGYTF.

The chain links TRBV28 to TRBJ1-5, with D maybe TRBD1 (5 bases). Trimming took off 6 bases at V and 4 bases at J, with 16 bases between the two ends. CDR1 is MDHEN and CDR2 is SYDVKM in the germline V gene. The CDR3 runs to 15 residues. The CDR3 loop is CASSPVTTANQPQHF. DNA for the CDR3: TGTGCCAGCAGCCCCGTAACGACAGCTAATCAGCCCCAGCATTTT.

V usage is TRBV20-1 and J usage is TRBJ2-1; 8 nucleotides match TRBD2. CDR1 is DFQATT and CDR2 is SNEGSKA in the germline V gene (reference sequence). The CDR3 contains 15 residues. Trimming removed 3 bases from V and 3 bases from J; junction bases left unmatched: 7. This chain's CDR3 is CSASSPAGGYNEQFF. The CDR3 nucleotides are TGCAGTGCTAGTTCCCCCGCGGGGGGCTACAATGAGCAGTTCTTC.

The V call is TRBV9, the J call TRBJ2-1; D possibly corresponds to TRBD2 (5 bases). The CDR3 length is 16 residues. Trimming left V 0 bases short and J 0 bases short, with 10 bases between. The germline V gene encodes CDR1 SGDLS and CDR2 YYNGEE. The CDR3 sequence is CASSVGTRRSYNEQFF. The CDR3 region has the DNA TGTGCCAGCAGCGTAGGGACTCGTCGCTCCTACAATGAGCAGTTCTTC.

This clone occurred once. The chain joins TRBV5-1 to TRBJ2-7; D remains ambiguous. CDR1 and CDR2 (germline): SGHRS, YFSETQ. Trimming took off 0 bases at V and 1 base at J, with 8 bases between the two ends. This CDR3 contains 14 residues. This CDR3 reads CASSLVGTSYEQYF. The CDR3 nucleotides read TGCGCCAGCAGCTTGGTGGGCACTTCCTACGAGCAGTACTTC.

CDR3 nucleotide sequence: TGTGCCAGTAGTCCAGGGGTGAACACTGAAGCTTTCTTT. It is translated as CASSPGVNTEAFF. This chain links TRBV19 with TRBJ1-1, with D perhaps TRBD1 (6 bases). The CDR3 consists of 13 residues. V was trimmed by 5 bases and J by 0 bases, leaving 7 bases between them. The V gene's germline CDR1 is LNHDA and CDR2 SQIVND (reference sequence).

This clone has a single count. Relative to the germline gene, one junction end is altered; a read error may explain this. CDR3 loop: CASSLMGLLLF. CDR3 in DNA: TGTGCCAGCAGTCTCATGGGACTTCTCCTTTTT. The chain is built from TRBV6-5 and TRBJ1-4; D possibly corresponds to TRBD1 (5 bases). The V gene's germline CDR1 is MNHEY and CDR2 SVGAGI. The CDR3 is made up of 11 amino acids.

The rearrangement uses TRBV6-1 and TRBJ1-1; maybe TRBD1 (6 bases). The CDR3 consists of 12 residues. Germline assignment: CDR1 MNHNS and CDR2 SASEGT. V was shortened by 2 bases and J by 8 bases, with 9 bases between the two germline ends. The CDR3: CASSELDREAFF. The CDR3, as DNA: TGTGCCAGCAGTGAATTGGACAGAGAAGCTTTCTTT.

This chain joins TRBV5-1 and TRBJ2-3, with 7 bases matching TRBD1. J was trimmed by 3 bases and V by 4 bases; bases with no gene match: 8. The V gene's germline CDR1 is SGHRS and CDR2 YFSETQ. The CDR3 totals 15 residues. CDR3 in amino acids: CASSTTTGSTDTQYF. The CDR3 DNA reads TGCGCCAGCAGCACCACGACAGGGTCTACAGATACGCAGTATTTT.

The chain recombines TRBV12-3 or TRBV12-4 with TRBJ2-3; 8 bases align to TRBD1. The CDR3 has 13 amino acids. Germline trimming cut 6 bases from V and 4 bases from J; bases unmatched to any gene: 3. In DNA, the CDR3 is TGTGCCAGCAGCTCAGGGGGCCCAGATACGCAGTATTTT. It yields the protein CASSSGGPDTQYF.

The chain is built from TRBV6-5 and TRBJ1-4; TRBD1 aligns across 8 bases. The CDR3 covers 14 residues. Germline V gene lookup returns CDR1 MNHEY and CDR2 SVGAGI. V trimming: 6 bases; J trimming: 5 bases; junction bases outside the gene matches: 5. The CDR3 DNA is TGTGCCAGCAGAACCGGGACAGGCAATGAAAAACTGTTTTTT. Residues: CASRTGTGNEKLFF.

This rearrangement joins TRBV20-1 to TRBJ1-1, with D possibly matching TRBD1 (5 bases). Trimming left V 3 bases short and J 3 bases short, with 17 bases between. The length of the CDR3 is 15 residues. The V gene's germline CDR1 is DFQATT and CDR2 SNEGSKA (reference sequence). The CDR3 bases are TGCAGTGCTAGTTCCCCAGGGAGGGAAGACACTGAAGCTTTCTTT. This codes for CSASSPGREDTEAFF.

This chain joins TRBV2 and TRBJ1-2; 7 nucleotides match TRBD1. V shed 2 bases and J 4 bases; nucleotides not matched to a gene: 10. The CDR3 loop spans 16 amino acids. Germline CDR1 and CDR2: SNHLY and FYNNEI. DNA for the CDR3: TGTGCCAGCAGTGAATTTGTAGGGGGCGATGGCTATGGCTACACCTTC. Translation: CASSEFVGGDGYGYTF.

V is TRBV7-2 and J is TRBJ1-4, with TRBD1 matching over 9 bases. The germline gives CDR1 SGHTA, CDR2 FQGNSA. V shed 6 bases, J shed 5 bases, and the junction held 7 bases outside the gene matches. The CDR3 is made up of 15 amino acids. Here the CDR3 DNA reads TGTGCCAGCAGGGAACAGGGGGCTAAAAATGAAAAACTGTTTTTT. As protein: CASREQGAKNEKLFF. Looking up the rest from reference TRBV7-2 and TRBJ1-4 gives the full variable domain: GAGVSQSPSNKVTEKGKDVELRCDPISGHTALYWYRQSLGQGLEFLIYFQGNSAPDKSGLPSDRFSAERTGGSVSTLTIQRTQQEDSAVYLCASREQGAKNEKLFFGSGTQLSVL.

This clone was found once. The chain has TRBV30 and TRBJ2-7; TRBD1 agrees at 7 bases. Germline CDR1 is GTSNPN and CDR2 is SVGIG (reference sequence). This CDR3 spans 12 amino acids. J was trimmed by 12 bases and V by 0 bases; bases with no gene match: 8. Here the CDR3 DNA reads TGTGCCTGGAGTGTAACACAGGGGATACGGTACTTC. As protein: CAWSVTQGIRYF.

In this sample, this clone turned up a few times. In nucleotides, the CDR3 is TGTGCCAGCTCACCACGTGGGACATCCAGCTATGGCTACACCTTC. The encoded protein is CASSPRGTSSYGYTF. The chain links TRBV18 to TRBJ1-2, with a tentative D call TRBD1 (6 bases). Germline-derived CDR1 and CDR2 are KGHSH and LQKENI. The CDR3 has 15 amino acids. V gave up 1 base and J gave up 4 bases, with 13 bases separating them.

This clone was counted only a few times. The CDR3, as DNA: TGTGCCAGCAGTTTAATGGGGCGGCTAGGCGGATACGAGCAGTACTTC. Translation gives CASSLMGRLGGYEQYF. This rearrangement joins TRBV27 to TRBJ2-7; TRBD1 might be the D (5 bases). The germline CDR1 and CDR2 sequences are MNHEY and SMNVEV (reference sequence). CDR3 length: 16 amino acids. V shed 2 bases and J shed 4 bases, with 18 bases lying between them.

J is TRBJ1-5 and V is TRBV18; D is possibly TRBD1 (6 bases). The germline V and J ends were trimmed by 2 bases and 0 bases, with 11 bases remaining between them. The CDR3 is 16 amino acids. The germline gives CDR1 KGHSH, CDR2 LQKENI. The CDR3 region has the DNA TGTGCCAGCTCACCAGGGGGCGCCAATAGCAATCAGCCCCAGCATTTT. Residues: CASSPGGANSNQPQHF.

V and J are TRBV11-3 and TRBJ2-5; TRBD2 matches at 9 bases. The CDR3 spans 15 residues. The V gene end was trimmed by 1 base and the J gene end by 2 bases; junction bases not matched to a gene: 2. Germline lookup yields CDR1 SGHNT and CDR2 YENEEA. The DNA of the CDR3 is TGTGCCAGCAGCTTAGTAGCGGGAGTACAAGAGACCCAGTACTTC. Residues: CASSLVAGVQETQYF.

This clone has a single count. The V gene is TRBV7-3, the J gene TRBJ2-1; 11 bases fit TRBD2. The V gene's germline CDR1 is SGHTA and CDR2 FQGTGA. This CDR3 has 18 residues. The ends lost 1 base at V and 5 bases at J; junction bases unmatched: 10. The chain's CDR3 is CASSLRAPLAGGHNEQFF. The CDR3 nucleotides are TGTGCCAGCAGCTTAAGGGCCCCCCTAGCGGGGGGCCACAATGAGCAGTTCTTC.